Sequencing of this T cell receptor beta chain was carried out in a study of monozygotic twins with inflammatory bowel disease. Points from the study as a whole: TCRbeta diversity (inverse Simpson) was lower in IBD patients than in healthy co-twins.

Blood was collected, roughly 2.5 ml per donor. The CDR3 runs to 16 residues. CDR1 is DFQATT and CDR2 is SNEGSKA in the germline V gene (reference sequence). Around 3,600 ng of total RNA went into each TCR library. TCRdb re-called the 5' RACE reads and gives one entry per CDR3 protein, without DNA. This sample's table reports about 170,000 distinct CDR3 sequences. For this clonotype: What it binds is not known.

The TCR originated in a human donor with ulcerative colitis or Crohn's disease, or a healthy co-twin of an affected twin (not recorded which). The chain recombines TRBV20-1 with TRBJ2-2; the D call of TRBD2 rests on TCRdb alone, since no DNA is present to check it. The sequencing input was blood. The CDR3 loop is CSAREGLAGVTGELFF.